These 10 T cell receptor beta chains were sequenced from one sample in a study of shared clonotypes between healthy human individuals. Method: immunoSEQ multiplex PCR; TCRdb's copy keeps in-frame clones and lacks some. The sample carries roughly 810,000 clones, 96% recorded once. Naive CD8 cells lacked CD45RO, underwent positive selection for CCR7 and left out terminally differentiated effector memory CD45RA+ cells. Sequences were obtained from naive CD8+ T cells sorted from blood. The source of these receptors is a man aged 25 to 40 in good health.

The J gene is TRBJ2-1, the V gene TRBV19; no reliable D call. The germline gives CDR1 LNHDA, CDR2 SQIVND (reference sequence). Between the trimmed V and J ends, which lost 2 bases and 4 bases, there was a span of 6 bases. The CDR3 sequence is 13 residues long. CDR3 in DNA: TGTGCCAGTAGTATACAGGTGTACAATGAGCAGTTCTTC. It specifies CASSIQVYNEQFF.

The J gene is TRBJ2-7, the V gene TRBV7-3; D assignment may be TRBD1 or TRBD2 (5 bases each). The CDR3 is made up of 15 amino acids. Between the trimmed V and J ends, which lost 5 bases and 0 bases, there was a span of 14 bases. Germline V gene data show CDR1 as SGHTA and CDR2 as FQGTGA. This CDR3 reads CASSPLGVSSYEQYF. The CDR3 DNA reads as TGTGCCAGCAGCCCTTTGGGGGTGAGCTCCTACGAGCAGTACTTC.

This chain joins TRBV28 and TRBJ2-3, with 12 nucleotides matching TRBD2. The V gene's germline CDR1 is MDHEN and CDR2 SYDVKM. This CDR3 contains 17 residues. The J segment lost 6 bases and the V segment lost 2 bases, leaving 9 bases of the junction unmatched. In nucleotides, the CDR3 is TGTGCCAGCAGTTTACCTCGACTAGCGGGAGACCCGGATACGCAGTATTTT. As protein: CASSLPRLAGDPDTQYF.

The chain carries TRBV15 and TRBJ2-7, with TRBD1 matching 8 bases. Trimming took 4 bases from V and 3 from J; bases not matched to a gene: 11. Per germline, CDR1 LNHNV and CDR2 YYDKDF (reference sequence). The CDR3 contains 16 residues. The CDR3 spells CATSTRPGQEVYEQYF. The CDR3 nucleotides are TGTGCCACCAGCACCAGACCGGGACAGGAGGTCTACGAGCAGTACTTC.

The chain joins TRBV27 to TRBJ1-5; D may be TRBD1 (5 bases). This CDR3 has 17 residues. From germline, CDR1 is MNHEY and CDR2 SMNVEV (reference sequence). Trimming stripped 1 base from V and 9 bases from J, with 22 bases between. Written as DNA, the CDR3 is TGTGCCAGCAGTTTATATAGGCAGGGAACCCTTAGTGGGCCCCAGCATTTT. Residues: CASSLYRQGTLSGPQHF.

The CDR3 sequence: CASSLDEERNYGYTF. In DNA form, the CDR3 reads TGTGCCAGCAGCTTAGACGAGGAGCGAAACTATGGCTACACCTTC. This chain joins TRBV7-9 and TRBJ1-2; D unclear. The CDR3 has 15 residues. The germline V and J ends were trimmed by 1 base and 2 bases, with 11 bases remaining between them. Germline values: CDR1 SEHNR, CDR2 FQNEAQ (reference sequence).

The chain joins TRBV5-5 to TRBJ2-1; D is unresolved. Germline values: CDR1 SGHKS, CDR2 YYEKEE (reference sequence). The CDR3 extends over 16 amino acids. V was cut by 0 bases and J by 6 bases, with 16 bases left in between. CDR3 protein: CASSLEGTKYINEQFF. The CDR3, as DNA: TGTGCCAGCAGCTTGGAGGGCACAAAATATATCAATGAGCAGTTCTTC.

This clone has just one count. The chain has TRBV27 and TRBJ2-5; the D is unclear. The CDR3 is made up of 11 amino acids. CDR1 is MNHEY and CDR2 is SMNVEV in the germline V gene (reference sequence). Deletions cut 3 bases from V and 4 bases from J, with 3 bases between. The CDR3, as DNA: TGTGCCAGCAGTTTTGCAGAGACCCAGTACTTC. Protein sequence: CASSFAETQYF.

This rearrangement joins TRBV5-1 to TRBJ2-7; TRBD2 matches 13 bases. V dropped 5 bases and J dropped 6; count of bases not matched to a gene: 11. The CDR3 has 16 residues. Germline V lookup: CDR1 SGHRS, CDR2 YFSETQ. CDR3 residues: CASSSEGLAGLGEQYF. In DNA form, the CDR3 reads TGCGCCAGCAGTTCTGAGGGACTAGCGGGATTAGGCGAGCAGTACTTC.

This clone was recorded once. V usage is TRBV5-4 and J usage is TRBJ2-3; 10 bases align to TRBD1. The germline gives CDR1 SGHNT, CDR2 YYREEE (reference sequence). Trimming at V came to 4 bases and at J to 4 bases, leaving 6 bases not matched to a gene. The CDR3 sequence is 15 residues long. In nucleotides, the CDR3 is TGTGCCAGCAGCGCCGGACAGGGGGTCTCAGATACGCAGTATTTT. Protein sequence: CASSAGQGVSDTQYF.